This entry concerns a single TCR beta chain. These data originate in a study of T cell changes during pregnancy in multiple sclerosis. In germline, CDR1 is SGHDT, CDR2 YYEEEE. The CDR3 runs 13 residues. The germline V and J ends were trimmed by 4 bases and 6 bases, with 14 bases remaining between them. Repertoires were generated with immunoSEQ multiplex PCR, while TCRdb's copy carries only in-frame clones and drops some. The repertoire holds some 37,000 clones, with roughly 91% as singletons. This clonotype was obtained from a female donor with multiple sclerosis, enrolled in a pregnancy study. This chain links TRBV5-6 with TRBJ2-7; maybe TRBD1 (5 bases). Sequencing used CD4+ T cells from peripheral blood mononuclear cells, obtained in the first trimester of pregnancy. The CDR3 loop reads CASSPVGLSEQYF. As DNA, the CDR3 is TGTGCCAGCAGCCCTGTGGGGCTTTCCGAGCAGTACTTC.